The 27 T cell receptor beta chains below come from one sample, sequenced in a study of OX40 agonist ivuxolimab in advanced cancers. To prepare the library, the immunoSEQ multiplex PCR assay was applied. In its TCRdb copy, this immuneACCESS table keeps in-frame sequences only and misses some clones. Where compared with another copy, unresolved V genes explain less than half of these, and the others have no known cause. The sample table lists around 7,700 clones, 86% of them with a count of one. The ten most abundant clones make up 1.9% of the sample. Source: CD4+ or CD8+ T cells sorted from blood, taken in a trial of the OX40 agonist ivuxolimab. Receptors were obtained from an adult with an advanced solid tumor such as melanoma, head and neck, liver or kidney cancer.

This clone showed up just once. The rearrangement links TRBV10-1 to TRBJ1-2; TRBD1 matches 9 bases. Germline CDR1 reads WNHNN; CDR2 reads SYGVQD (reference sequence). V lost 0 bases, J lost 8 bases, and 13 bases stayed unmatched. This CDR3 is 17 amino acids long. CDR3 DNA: TGCGCCAGCAGTGAGTCATACAGGGGGCTCTACCGAGAAGGCTACACCTTC. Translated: CASSESYRGLYREGYTF.

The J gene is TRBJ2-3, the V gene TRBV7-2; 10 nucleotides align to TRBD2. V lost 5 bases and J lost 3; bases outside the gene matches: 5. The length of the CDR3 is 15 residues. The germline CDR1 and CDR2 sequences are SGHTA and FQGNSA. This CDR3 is CASSPPSGSTDTQYF. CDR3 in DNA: TGTGCCAGCAGCCCTCCTAGCGGGAGTACAGATACGCAGTATTTT.

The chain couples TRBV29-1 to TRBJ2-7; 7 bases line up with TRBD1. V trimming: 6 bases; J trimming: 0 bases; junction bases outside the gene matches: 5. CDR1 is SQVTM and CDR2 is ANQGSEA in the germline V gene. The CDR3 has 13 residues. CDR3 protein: CSVKTGSSYEQYF. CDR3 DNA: TGCAGCGTGAAGACAGGGAGCTCCTACGAGCAGTACTTC.

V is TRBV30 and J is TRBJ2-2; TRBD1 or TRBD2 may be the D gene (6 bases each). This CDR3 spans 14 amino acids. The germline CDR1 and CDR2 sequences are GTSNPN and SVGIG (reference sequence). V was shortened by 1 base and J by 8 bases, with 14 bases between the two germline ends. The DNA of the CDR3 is TGTGCCTGGAGTGGCCGCCGGGGGCGGGGGGAGCTGTTTTTT. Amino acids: CAWSGRRGRGELFF. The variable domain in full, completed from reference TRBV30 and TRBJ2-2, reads SQTIHQWPATLVQPVGSPLSLECTVEGTSNPNLYWYRQAAGRGLQLLFYSVGIGQISSEVPQNLSASRPQDRQFILSSKKLLLSDSGFYLCAWSGRRGRGELFFGEGSRLTVL.

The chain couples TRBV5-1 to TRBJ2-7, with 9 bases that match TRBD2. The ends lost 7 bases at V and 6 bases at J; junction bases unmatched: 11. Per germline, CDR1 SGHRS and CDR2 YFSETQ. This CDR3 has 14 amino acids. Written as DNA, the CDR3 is TGCGCCAGCGGGCTAGCGGGGTTCTCCGCCGAGCAGTACTTC. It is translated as CASGLAGFSAEQYF.

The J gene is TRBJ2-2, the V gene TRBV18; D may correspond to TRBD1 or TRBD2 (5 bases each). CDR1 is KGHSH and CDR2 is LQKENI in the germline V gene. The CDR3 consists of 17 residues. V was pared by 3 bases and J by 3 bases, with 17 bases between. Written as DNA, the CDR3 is TGTGCCAGCTCACCTCGGTATGGGGGATCGGACACCGGGGAGCTGTTTTTT. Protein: CASSPRYGGSDTGELFF.

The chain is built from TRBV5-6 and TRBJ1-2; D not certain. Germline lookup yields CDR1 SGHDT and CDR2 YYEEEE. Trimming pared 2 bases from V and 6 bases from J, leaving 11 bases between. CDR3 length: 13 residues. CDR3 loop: CASSLNRNHGYTF. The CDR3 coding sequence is TGTGCCAGCAGCTTAAACAGAAACCATGGCTACACCTTC.

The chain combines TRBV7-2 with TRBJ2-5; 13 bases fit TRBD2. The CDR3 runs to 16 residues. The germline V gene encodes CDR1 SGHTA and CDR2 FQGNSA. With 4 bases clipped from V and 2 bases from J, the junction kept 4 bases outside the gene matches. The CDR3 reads CASSWTSGRLQETQYF. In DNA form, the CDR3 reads TGTGCCAGCAGCTGGACTAGCGGGAGACTACAAGAGACCCAGTACTTC.

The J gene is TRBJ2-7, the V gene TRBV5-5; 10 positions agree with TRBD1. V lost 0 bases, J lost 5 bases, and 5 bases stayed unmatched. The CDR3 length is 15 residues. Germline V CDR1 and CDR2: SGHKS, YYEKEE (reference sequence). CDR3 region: CASSLVGDRGHEQYF. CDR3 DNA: TGTGCCAGCAGCTTGGTTGGGGACAGGGGCCACGAGCAGTACTTC.

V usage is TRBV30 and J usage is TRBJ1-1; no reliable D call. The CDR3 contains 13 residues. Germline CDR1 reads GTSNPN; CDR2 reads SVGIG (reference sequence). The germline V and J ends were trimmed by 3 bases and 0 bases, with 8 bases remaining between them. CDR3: CAWSPGMNTEAFF. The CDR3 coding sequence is TGTGCCTGGAGCCCGGGTATGAACACTGAAGCTTTCTTT.

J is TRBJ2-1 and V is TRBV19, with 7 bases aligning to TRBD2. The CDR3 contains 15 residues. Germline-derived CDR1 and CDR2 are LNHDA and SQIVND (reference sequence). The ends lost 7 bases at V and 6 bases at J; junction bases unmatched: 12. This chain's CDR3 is CASIPGAGDPNEQFF. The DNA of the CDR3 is TGTGCCAGTATTCCTGGCGCGGGAGATCCCAATGAGCAGTTCTTC.

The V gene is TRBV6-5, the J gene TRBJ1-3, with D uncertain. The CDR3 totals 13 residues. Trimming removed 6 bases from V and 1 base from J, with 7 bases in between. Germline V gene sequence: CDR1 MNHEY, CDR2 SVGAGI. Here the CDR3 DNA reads TGTGCCAGCAGGGAGGCTTCTGGAAACACCATATATTTT. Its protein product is CASREASGNTIYF.

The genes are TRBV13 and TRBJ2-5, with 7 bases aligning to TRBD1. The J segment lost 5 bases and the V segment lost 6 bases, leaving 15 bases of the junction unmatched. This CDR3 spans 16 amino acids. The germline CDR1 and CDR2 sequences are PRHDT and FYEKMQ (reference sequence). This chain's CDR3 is CASSEAGQEMGETQYF. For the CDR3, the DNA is TGTGCCAGCAGTGAAGCTGGACAGGAAATGGGGGAGACCCAGTACTTC.

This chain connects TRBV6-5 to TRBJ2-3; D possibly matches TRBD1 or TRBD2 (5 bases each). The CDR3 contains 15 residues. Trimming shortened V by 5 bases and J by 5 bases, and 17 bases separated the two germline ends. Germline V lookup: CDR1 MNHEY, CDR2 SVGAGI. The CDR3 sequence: CASSHLPGRGDTQYF. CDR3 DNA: TGTGCCAGCAGTCACCTCCCAGGGAGAGGAGATACGCAGTATTTT.

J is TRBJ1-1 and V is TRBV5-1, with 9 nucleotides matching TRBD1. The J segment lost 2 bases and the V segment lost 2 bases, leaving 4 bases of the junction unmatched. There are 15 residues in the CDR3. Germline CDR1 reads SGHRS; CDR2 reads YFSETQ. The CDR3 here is CASSFSTGGNTEAFF. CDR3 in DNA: TGCGCCAGCAGCTTCTCGACAGGGGGTAACACTGAAGCTTTCTTT.

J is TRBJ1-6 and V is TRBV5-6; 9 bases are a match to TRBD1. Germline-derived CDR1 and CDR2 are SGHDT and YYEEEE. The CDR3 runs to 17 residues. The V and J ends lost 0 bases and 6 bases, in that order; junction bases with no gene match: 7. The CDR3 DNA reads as TGTGCCAGCAGCTTGGACCTTCCGGGACAGGGTAATTCACCCCTCCACTTT. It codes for CASSLDLPGQGNSPLHF.

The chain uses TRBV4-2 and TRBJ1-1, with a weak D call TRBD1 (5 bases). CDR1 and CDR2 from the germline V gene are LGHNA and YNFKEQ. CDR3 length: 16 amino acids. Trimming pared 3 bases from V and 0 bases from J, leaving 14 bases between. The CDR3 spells CASSQVPKGVNTEAFF. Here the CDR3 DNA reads TGTGCCAGCAGCCAGGTCCCGAAAGGGGTGAACACTGAAGCTTTCTTT.

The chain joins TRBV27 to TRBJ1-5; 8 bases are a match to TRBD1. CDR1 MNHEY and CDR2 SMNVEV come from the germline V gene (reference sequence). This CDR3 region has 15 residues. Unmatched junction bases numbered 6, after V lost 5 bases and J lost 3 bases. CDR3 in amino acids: CASSLRGQANQPQHF. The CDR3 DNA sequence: TGTGCCAGCAGTCTCAGGGGGCAGGCCAATCAGCCCCAGCATTTT.

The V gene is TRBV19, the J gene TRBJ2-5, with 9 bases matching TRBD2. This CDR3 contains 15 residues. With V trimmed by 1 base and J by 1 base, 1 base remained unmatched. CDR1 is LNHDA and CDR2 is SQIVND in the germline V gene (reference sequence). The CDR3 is CASSIAAGGQETQYF. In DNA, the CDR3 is TGTGCCAGTAGTATAGCAGCGGGGGGCCAAGAGACCCAGTACTTC.

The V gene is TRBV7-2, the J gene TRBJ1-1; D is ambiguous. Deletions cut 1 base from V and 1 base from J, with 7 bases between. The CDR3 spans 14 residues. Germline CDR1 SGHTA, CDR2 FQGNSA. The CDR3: CASSLVGPNTEAFF. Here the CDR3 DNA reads TGTGCCAGCAGCTTAGTCGGACCGAACACTGAAGCTTTCTTT.

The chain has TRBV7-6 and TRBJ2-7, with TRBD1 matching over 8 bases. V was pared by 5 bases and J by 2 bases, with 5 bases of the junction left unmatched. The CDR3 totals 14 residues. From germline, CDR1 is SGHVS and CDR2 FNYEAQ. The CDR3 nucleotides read TGTGCCAGCAGCAGTACAGGGGGGCCCTACGAGCAGTACTTC. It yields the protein CASSSTGGPYEQYF.

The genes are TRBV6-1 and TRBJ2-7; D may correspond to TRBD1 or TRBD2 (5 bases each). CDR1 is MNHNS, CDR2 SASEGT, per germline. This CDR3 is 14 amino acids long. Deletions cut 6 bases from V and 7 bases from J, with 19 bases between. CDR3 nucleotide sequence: TGTGCCAGCAGCGACCGGGCCCCGGGGCGGGAGCAGTACTTC. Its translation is CASSDRAPGREQYF.

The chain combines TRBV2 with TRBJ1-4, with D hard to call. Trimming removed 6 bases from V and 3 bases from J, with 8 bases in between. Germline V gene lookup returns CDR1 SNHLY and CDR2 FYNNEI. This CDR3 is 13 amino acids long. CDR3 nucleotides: TGTGCCAGCAGGCGTGACCCTAATGAAAAACTGTTTTTT. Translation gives CASRRDPNEKLFF.

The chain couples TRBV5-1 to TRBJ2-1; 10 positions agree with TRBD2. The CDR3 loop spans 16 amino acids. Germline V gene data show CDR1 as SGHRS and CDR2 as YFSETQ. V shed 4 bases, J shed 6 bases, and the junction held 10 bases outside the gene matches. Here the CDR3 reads CASSGGTAGGSNEQFF. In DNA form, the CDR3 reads TGCGCCAGCAGCGGGGGCACAGCGGGAGGGTCCAATGAGCAGTTCTTC.

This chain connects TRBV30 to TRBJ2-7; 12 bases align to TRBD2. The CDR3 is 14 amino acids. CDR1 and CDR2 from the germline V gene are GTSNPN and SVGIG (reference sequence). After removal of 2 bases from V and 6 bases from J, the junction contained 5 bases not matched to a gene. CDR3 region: CAWSQGLAGSEQYF. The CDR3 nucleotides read TGTGCCTGGAGTCAAGGACTAGCGGGAAGCGAGCAGTACTTC.

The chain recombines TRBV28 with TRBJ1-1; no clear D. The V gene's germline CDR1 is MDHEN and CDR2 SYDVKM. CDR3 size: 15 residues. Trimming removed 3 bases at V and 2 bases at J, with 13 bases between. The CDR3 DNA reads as TGTGCCAGCAGTTTTACCGGTGGAGTAAACACTGAAGCTTTCTTT. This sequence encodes CASSFTGGVNTEAFF.

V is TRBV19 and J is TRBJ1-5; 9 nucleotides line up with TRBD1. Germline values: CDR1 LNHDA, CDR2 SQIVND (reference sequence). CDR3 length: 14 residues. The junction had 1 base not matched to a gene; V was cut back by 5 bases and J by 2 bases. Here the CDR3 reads CASSWDRGNQPQHF. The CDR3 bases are TGTGCCAGTAGTTGGGACAGGGGCAATCAGCCCCAGCATTTT. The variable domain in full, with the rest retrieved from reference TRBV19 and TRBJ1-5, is DGGITQSPKYLFRKEGQNVTLSCEQNLNHDAMYWYRQDPGQGLRLIYYSQIVNDFQKGDIAEGYSVSREKKESFPLTVTSAQKNPTAFYLCASSWDRGNQPQHFGDGTRLSIL.